This is a list of T cell receptor beta chains from one sample in a study of monozygotic twins with inflammatory bowel disease. Following a re-call of the 5' RACE reads, TCRdb has one entry per CDR3 protein and lacks DNA. The sample has more than 85,000 distinct CDR3 sequences. Sequencing was carried out using blood. The receptor set was obtained from a human donor with ulcerative colitis or Crohn's disease, or a healthy co-twin of an affected twin (not recorded which). Both conserved end residues are part of each CDR3. Each record gives: V gene, J gene, CDR3 protein.

>TRBV27|TRBJ2-1
CASSFVRQRFSYNEQFF
>TRBV5-1|TRBJ2-5
CASSLAGSQETQYF
>TRBV21-1|TRBJ2-1
CADTSGGHYNEQFF
>TRBV11-2|TRBJ1-4
CASSSTDRGFEKLFF
>TRBV6-5|TRBJ1-1
CASSLPGQMNTEAFF
>TRBV12-3/TRBV12-4|TRBJ1-4
CASSRTEGREKLFF
>TRBV5-1|TRBJ1-1
CASSLIGGTEAFF
>TRBV5-1|TRBJ2-5
CASSLGYGRAVQETQYF
>TRBV7-9|TRBJ2-2
CASSSTSGETGELFF
>TRBV29-1|TRBJ2-1
CSGGRGTDNEQFF
>TRBV5-6|TRBJ1-5
CASIPRDRGNQPQHF
>TRBV4-3|TRBJ2-3
CASSQDRAGATSTDTQYF
>TRBV11-2|TRBJ2-5
CASSLYPLAEETQYF
>TRBV18|TRBJ1-6
CASSPLGGPNSPLHF
>TRBV7-9|TRBJ2-7
CASSSNLYEQYF
>TRBV27|TRBJ2-3
CASMKGTSTDTQYF
>TRBV2|TRBJ2-7
CASSDSGRSYEQYF
>TRBV7-9|TRBJ1-5
CASSLSTGGNNQPQHF
>TRBV25-1|TRBJ2-5
CASRDRQETQYF
>TRBV14|TRBJ2-1
CASSQAPSGGSYNEQFF
>TRBV5-1|TRBJ2-1
CASSLGPGQYNEQFF
>TRBV29-1|TRBJ2-1
CSVAPTGTNEQFF
>TRBV28|TRBJ1-3
CASSPQGAGNTIYF
>TRBV20-1|TRBJ2-7
CSAGGGQGEEQYF
>TRBV20-1|TRBJ2-7
CSAGGLAAYEQYF
>TRBV7-9|TRBJ1-3
CASSGEDRNSGNTIYF
>TRBV28|TRBJ1-1
CASSPQDTEAFF